These 5 T cell receptor beta chains originate from one sample sequenced in a study of blood T cells in healthy people across ages. A J-beta primer mix and a sample-barcoded 5' primer were used in a second PCR of about 7 to 12 cycles. TCRdb passed the 5' RACE reads through MiXCR, listing each CDR3 protein once. Of some 760,000 distinct CDR3 sequences listed, approximately 25% are singletons. These data are also associated with another study on T cells of mothers and their children.

Sequencing was carried out using blood. These receptors all stem from a boy aged 5-17 years in good health.

This clonotype was found a few times. V is TRBV2 and J is TRBJ2-2, with D hard to call. The V end was cut by 4 bases, the J end by 7 bases, with 4 bases between. Germline lookup yields CDR1 SNHLY and CDR2 FYNNEI. The CDR3 contains 11 residues. The CDR3 spells CASSGIGELFF. CDR3 coding DNA: TGTGCCAGCAGTGGTATCGGGGAGCTGTTTTTT.

The chain couples TRBV5-1 to TRBJ2-1; 8 positions agree with TRBD2. The CDR3 runs to 16 residues. The germline gives CDR1 SGHRS, CDR2 YFSETQ. V shed 2 bases and J 7 bases; nucleotides not matched to a gene: 11. The CDR3 is CASSLTSAGGFNEQFF. The CDR3 DNA is TGCGCCAGCAGCTTAACGTCCGCGGGGGGTTTTAATGAGCAGTTCTTC.

The rearrangement uses TRBV3-1 and TRBJ1-1; D is uncertain. V lost 3 bases, J lost 2 bases, and 13 bases lay in between. Germline V CDR1 and CDR2: LGHDT, YNNKEL (reference sequence). This CDR3 region has 15 residues. The CDR3 is CASSHEVQPNTEAFF. The CDR3 nucleotides read TGTGCCAGCAGCCACGAAGTCCAGCCTAACACTGAAGCTTTCTTT.

This clonotype occurred a few times. The chain combines TRBV5-1 with TRBJ1-1; tentatively, D is TRBD1 (5 bases). CDR1 is SGHRS and CDR2 is YFSETQ in the germline V gene. Trimming removed 4 bases at V and 1 base at J, with 11 bases between. The CDR3 consists of 14 residues. The CDR3 spells CASSRLGANTEAFF. The CDR3 nucleotides are TGCGCCAGCAGCCGCCTTGGGGCGAACACTGAAGCTTTCTTT.

This clonotype was picked up a small number of times. The chain combines TRBV29-1 with TRBJ2-2; D call uncertain. Germline CDR1 SQVTM, CDR2 ANQGSEA. The V end lost 7 bases, the J end lost 4 bases, and 22 bases lay between the germline ends. This CDR3 has 16 amino acids. The CDR3, as DNA: TGCAGCGCTTCTACGCTGTACACCGGCGGCACCGGGGAGCTGTTTTTT. Amino acid sequence: CSASTLYTGGTGELFF.